This note documents a single T cell receptor (beta chain) sequence. Its antigen is unknown. The data derive from a study of cytomegalovirus exposure and HLA in healthy donors. Points from the study as a whole: Upon later analysis, TCR association rates were observed to vary by HLA locus, being highest for DRB1 and lowest for HLA-C. TCR beta V segments were, for the most part, productive about 87% or about 30% of the time in an earlier analysis. Highly shared sequence variants in one cluster were likely a sequencing artifact.

This CDR3 comprises 13 residues. Looked up from germline, CDR1 is LNHNV and CDR2 is YYDKDF (reference sequence). V was clipped by 0 bases and J by 8 bases, with 11 bases between them. The PCR ran on 60 Vbeta and 13 Jbeta primers. Measured with immunoSEQ multiplex PCR; TCRdb has only the in-frame clones, and not every one. Its listing shows approximately 52,000 clones. The sample consisted of PBMCs. The chain has TRBV15 and TRBJ2-7; tentatively, D is TRBD2 (5 bases). The TCR sequence derives from a woman aged 60-75 years in good health and CMV-seropositive. The CDR3 loop reads CATSRDAGAKQYF. CDR3 sequence (DNA): TGTGCCACCAGCAGAGATGCGGGCGCTAAGCAGTACTTC.